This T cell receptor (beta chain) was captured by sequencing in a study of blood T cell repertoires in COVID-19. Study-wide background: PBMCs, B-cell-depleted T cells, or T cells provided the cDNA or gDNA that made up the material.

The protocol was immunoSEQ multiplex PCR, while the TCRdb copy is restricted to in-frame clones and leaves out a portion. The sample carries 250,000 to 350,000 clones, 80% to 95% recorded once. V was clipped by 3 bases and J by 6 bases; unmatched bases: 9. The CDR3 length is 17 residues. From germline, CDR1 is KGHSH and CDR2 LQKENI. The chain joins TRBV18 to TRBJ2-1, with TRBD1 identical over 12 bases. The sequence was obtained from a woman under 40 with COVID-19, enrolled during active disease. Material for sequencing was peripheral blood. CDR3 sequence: CASSPGTGGAGINEQFF. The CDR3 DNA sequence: TGTGCCAGCTCACCCGGGACAGGGGGCGCGGGAATCAATGAGCAGTTCTTC. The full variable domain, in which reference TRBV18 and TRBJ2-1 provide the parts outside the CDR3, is NAGVMQNPRHLVRRRGQEARLRCSPMKGHSHVYWYRQLPEEGLKFMVYLQKENIIDESGMPKERFSAEFPKEGPSILRIQQVVRGDSAAYFCASSPGTGGAGINEQFFGPGTRLTVL.